This T cell receptor (beta chain) is drawn from a study of shared clonotypes between healthy human individuals. An assay was performed, and its level was deep. Input per replicate PCR of unsorted PBMC was approximately 280 ng DNA, corresponding to roughly 28,000 T cell genomes. TCRdb's copy holds only in-frame clones and misses some; the assay was immunoSEQ multiplex PCR. The sample yields 400,000 to 500,000 clones, around three quarters seen once. Donors had no recently reported acute infections or vaccinations and were HIV-negative. The V and J ends lost 7 bases and 8 bases, in that order; junction bases with no gene match: 11. The length of the CDR3 is 14 residues. Germline lookup yields CDR1 MDHEN and CDR2 SYDVKM.

The J gene is TRBJ2-1, the V gene TRBV28; the match to TRBD2 covers 7 bases. The source is a woman between 35 and 50 years old in good health. Some clones in this sample may be carry-over from other donors' samples. Material: PBMCs. CDR3 sequence: CASTTVGGSYEQFF. CDR3 nucleotides: TGTGCCAGCACCACGGTTGGCGGGAGTTATGAGCAGTTCTTC.